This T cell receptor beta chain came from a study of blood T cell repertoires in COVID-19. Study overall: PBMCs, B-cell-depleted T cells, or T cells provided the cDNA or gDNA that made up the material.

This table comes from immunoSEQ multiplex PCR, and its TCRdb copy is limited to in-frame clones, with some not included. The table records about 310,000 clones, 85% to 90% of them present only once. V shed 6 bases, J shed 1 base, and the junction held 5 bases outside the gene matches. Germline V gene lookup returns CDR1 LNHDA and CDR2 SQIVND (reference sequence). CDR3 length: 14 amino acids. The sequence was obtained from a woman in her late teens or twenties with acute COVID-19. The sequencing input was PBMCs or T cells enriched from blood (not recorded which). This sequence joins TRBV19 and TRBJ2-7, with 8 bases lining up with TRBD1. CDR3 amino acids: CASRPQGASYEQYF. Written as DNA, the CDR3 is TGTGCCAGTAGGCCTCAGGGGGCTTCCTACGAGCAGTACTTC.